This entry concerns a single TCR beta chain. Its matching antigen is unknown. The sample comes from a study of CXCR3-negative and CXCR3-positive naive CD8 T cells. Carrying UMI labels, the TRB cDNA libraries were prepared through 5' RACE. From its re-call of the 5' RACE reads, TCRdb lists each CDR3 protein once, without DNA. The listing contains under 75,000 distinct CDR3 sequences. The CDR3 is made up of 12 amino acids. Germline CDR1 and CDR2: SGHDN and FVKESK. General observations from the study: Relative to CXCR3-negative naive cells, CXCR3-positive naive cells had more hydrophobic TRB CDR3s.

The sequencing sample was made of naive CXCR3- CD8+ T cells from blood. Indicated subset: CD45RO-CCR7+CD27+CD95- naive CD8+ T cells lacking CXCR3 (TNR3-). This sequence originates from a human donor in good health. Some clones in this sample may be carry-over from other donors' samples. The chain links TRBV14 to TRBJ2-5. The chain's CDR3 is CASSQDPWVQCF.